This passage covers 20 T cell receptor beta chains from one sample sequenced in a study of T cells in Graves' hyperthyroidism and ophthalmopathy. Amplification targeted TCR beta CDR3 regions from RNA transcripts. The primer set for the first-round RT-PCR of the TCR CDR3 was HTBI. From the multiplex PCR reads, TCRdb called clonotypes with MiXCR, one entry per CDR3 protein. This table has some 490,000 distinct CDR3 sequences, 22% appearing once. Sequenced: blood. All receptors derive from a woman in her seventies with Graves' ophthalmopathy.

This clonotype was seen more than once but under ten times. The V gene is TRBV7-3, the J gene TRBJ2-3; the D gene is possibly TRBD2 (6 bases). Per germline, CDR1 SGHTA and CDR2 FQGTGA. V gave up 4 bases and J gave up 1 base, with 15 bases separating them. The length of the CDR3 is 16 residues. As DNA, the CDR3 is TGTGCCAGCAGCTCGTCCGGAGGGGTGGGCACAGATACGCAGTATTTT. Its protein product is CASSSSGGVGTDTQYF.

This clonotype showed up just once. The V and J genes are TRBV20-1 and TRBJ1-2, with 10 bases matching TRBD1. Trimming cost V 3 bases and J 5 bases; bases outside gene matches: 3. Germline V lookup: CDR1 DFQATT, CDR2 SNEGSKA (reference sequence). This CDR3 spans 13 amino acids. The CDR3 region is CSASEDRGYGYTF. Written as DNA, the CDR3 is TGCAGTGCTAGTGAGGACAGGGGGTATGGCTACACCTTC.

V and J are TRBV9 and TRBJ2-2; TRBD1 matches 9 bases. This CDR3 spans 15 amino acids. The junction had 3 bases not matched to a gene; V was cut back by 0 bases and J by 6 bases. Germline V gene sequence: CDR1 SGDLS, CDR2 YYNGEE. CDR3 amino acids: CASSVGGQGAGELFF. The CDR3 DNA sequence: TGTGCCAGCAGCGTAGGGGGACAGGGCGCCGGGGAGCTGTTTTTT. Supplemented by reference TRBV9 and TRBJ2-2, the full variable domain reads DSGVTQTPKHLITATGQRVTLRCSPRSGDLSVYWYQQSLDQGLQFLIQYYNGEERAKGNILERFSAQQFPDLHSELNLSSLELGDSALYFCASSVGGQGAGELFFGEGSRLTVL.

The chain is built from TRBV14 and TRBJ2-5; the D is unclear. V was shortened by 0 bases and J by 7 bases, with 6 bases between the two germline ends. This CDR3 has 12 residues. CDR1 is SGHDN, CDR2 FVKESK, per germline. The chain's CDR3 is CASSQDSRTQYF. The CDR3 DNA reads as TGTGCCAGCAGCCAAGACAGCCGGACCCAGTACTTC.

This clonotype was found many times. This chain uses TRBV28 with TRBJ2-1, with 9 bases lining up with TRBD1. Germline values: CDR1 MDHEN, CDR2 SYDVKM. V lost 3 bases and J lost 4; bases outside the gene matches: 1. This CDR3 contains 14 residues. The CDR3 nucleotides are TGTGCCAGCAGTTTGGGGACAGGGTACAATGAGCAGTTCTTC. Amino acid sequence: CASSLGTGYNEQFF.

The chain couples TRBV20-1 to TRBJ1-6; 11 bases align to TRBD1. The CDR3 is 14 amino acids. Trimming removed 1 base from V and 9 bases from J; junction bases left unmatched: 2. In germline, CDR1 is DFQATT, CDR2 SNEGSKA (reference sequence). CDR3 bases: TGCAGTGCTAGAGCCGGGACAGGGGGTTCACCCCTCCACTTT. Its protein product is CSARAGTGGSPLHF.

This clonotype turned up a few times. The chain joins TRBV5-5 to TRBJ2-5; D is unclear. Between the trimmed V and J ends, which lost 1 base and 2 bases, there was a span of 12 bases. Germline assignment: CDR1 SGHKS and CDR2 YYEKEE (reference sequence). The CDR3 spans 15 residues. For the CDR3, the DNA is TGTGCCAGCAGCTTGTTAGGCATGGAACAAGAGACCCAGTACTTC. This codes for CASSLLGMEQETQYF.

J is TRBJ2-5 and V is TRBV15; the D gene is possibly TRBD1 (6 bases). Trimming pared 3 bases from V and 8 bases from J, leaving 13 bases between. The V gene's germline CDR1 is LNHNV and CDR2 YYDKDF (reference sequence). This CDR3 has 13 residues. The CDR3 sequence is CATSSRQGGTQYF. The CDR3 DNA is TGTGCCACCAGCAGTCGACAAGGGGGAACCCAGTACTTC.

This clonotype has more than one count but fewer than ten. The chain links TRBV10-3 to TRBJ2-1; 7 bases are a match to TRBD2. V lost 10 bases to trimming and J lost 7 bases; unmatched junction nucleotides: 13. The CDR3 runs to 14 residues. Germline-derived CDR1 and CDR2 are ENHRY and SYGVKD. The CDR3 region is CATLGRENMNEQFF. CDR3 DNA sequence: TGTGCCACCCTGGGGCGGGAGAATATGAATGAGCAGTTCTTC.

This clonotype showed up many times. This rearrangement joins TRBV2 to TRBJ2-4; TRBD2 matches at 14 bases. Per germline, CDR1 SNHLY and CDR2 FYNNEI. Trimming at V came to 0 bases and at J to 0 bases, leaving 7 bases not matched to a gene. This CDR3 contains 20 residues. CDR3 sequence (DNA): TGTGCCAGCAGTGAAGCGTCGGGACTAGCGGGAGCTTTAGCCAAAAACATTCAGTACTTC. The encoded protein is CASSEASGLAGALAKNIQYF.

This clonotype has a handful of counts. The chain recombines TRBV5-4 with TRBJ2-3, with D perhaps TRBD1 (7 bases). Germline V lookup: CDR1 SGHNT, CDR2 YYREEE (reference sequence). Trimming removed 1 base from V and 0 bases from J, with 18 bases in between. The length of the CDR3 is 18 residues. CDR3 in DNA: TGTGCCAGCAGCTTGTTTGGGGGGACAGCTTCTAGCACAGATACGCAGTATTTT. As protein: CASSLFGGTASSTDTQYF.

In its sample, this clonotype was seen many times. The chain employs TRBV20-1 and TRBJ2-4; 13 bases line up with TRBD2. The germline gives CDR1 DFQATT, CDR2 SNEGSKA (reference sequence). With 4 bases clipped from V and 6 bases from J, the junction kept 12 bases outside the gene matches. The length of the CDR3 is 17 residues. The CDR3 reads CSATGTSGNLGGNIQYF. The DNA for the CDR3 is TGCAGTGCTACCGGGACTAGCGGGAATCTAGGAGGAAACATTCAGTACTTC.

The sample holds many counts of this clonotype. The genes are TRBV2 and TRBJ2-3, with D uncertain. Germline-derived CDR1 and CDR2 are SNHLY and FYNNEI. Between the trimmed V and J ends, which lost 7 bases and 0 bases, there was a span of 14 bases. The CDR3 is 15 amino acids. The CDR3 loop reads CASIWGLSSTDTQYF. The DNA for the CDR3 is TGTGCCAGCATTTGGGGTCTTTCTAGCACAGATACGCAGTATTTT.

V usage is TRBV11-2 and J usage is TRBJ2-7; D gene uncertain. Germline CDR1 SGHAT, CDR2 FQNNGV. CDR3 length equals 14 residues. V lost 1 base to trimming and J lost 3 bases, with 10 bases between them. This CDR3 reads CASSLAVEFYEQYF. DNA for the CDR3: TGTGCCAGCAGCTTAGCTGTGGAATTCTACGAGCAGTACTTC.

As concerns this clonotype: At one of its ends the junction is not consistent with the germline gene, which may arise from a read error. This chain uses TRBV19 with TRBJ1-1; D gene uncertain. Per germline, CDR1 LNHDA and CDR2 SQIVND (reference sequence). The CDR3 covers 13 residues. For the CDR3, the DNA is TGTGTCAGTAGTATAGACCGGGACACTGAAGCTTTCTTT. This gives the protein CVSSIDRDTEAFF.

This chain links TRBV29-1 with TRBJ2-1; D possibly uses TRBD1 or TRBD2 (6 bases each). V was cut by 0 bases and J by 0 bases, with 15 bases left in between. CDR3 length equals 17 residues. Germline V gene sequence: CDR1 SQVTM, CDR2 ANQGSEA. The CDR3 bases are TGCAGCGTTGAAGATCTTCACGGAGGGGGCTCCTACAATGAGCAGTTCTTC. Translating it yields CSVEDLHGGGSYNEQFF.

The CDR3 nucleotides are TGTGCCAGTAGGCCTGGGACAGGGGCGGGCTACACCTTC. It translates to CASRPGTGAGYTF. This chain joins TRBV19 and TRBJ1-2, with 10 bases that match TRBD1. The CDR3 has 13 amino acids. After removal of 6 bases from V and 8 bases from J, the junction contained 6 bases not matched to a gene. Germline CDR1 is LNHDA and CDR2 is SQIVND (reference sequence).

This clonotype has only a few counts. The V gene is TRBV30, the J gene TRBJ1-1; D is unclear. With 3 bases removed from V and 1 base from J, the gap between germline ends came to 6 bases. Germline V gene sequence: CDR1 GTSNPN, CDR2 SVGIG (reference sequence). The CDR3 loop spans 12 amino acids. In DNA, the CDR3 is TGTGCCTGGAGGACCCGGAACACTGAAGCTTTCTTT. It translates to CAWRTRNTEAFF.

This clonotype was seen ten or more times. The rearrangement links TRBV6-2 or TRBV6-3 to TRBJ2-5; 8 positions agree with TRBD1. This CDR3 has 15 residues. Germline loops: CDR1 MNHEY, CDR2 SVGEGT. Trimming cost V 5 bases and J 5 bases; bases outside gene matches: 10. The CDR3 sequence is CASSAGTGSRETQYF. DNA of the CDR3: TGTGCCAGCAGTGCCGGGACAGGCAGTCGGGAGACCCAGTACTTC.

This clonotype appeared many times. The rearrangement joins TRBV24-1 to TRBJ1-5; no firm D call. In germline, CDR1 is KGHDR, CDR2 SFDVKD. The length of the CDR3 is 19 residues. The V and J ends lost 6 bases and 5 bases respectively, with 28 bases between them. The CDR3 here is CATSRDITGSSSVDQPQHF. The CDR3 nucleotides are TGTGCCACCAGTCGAGACATAACCGGGTCCTCCAGCGTCGATCAGCCCCAGCATTTT.